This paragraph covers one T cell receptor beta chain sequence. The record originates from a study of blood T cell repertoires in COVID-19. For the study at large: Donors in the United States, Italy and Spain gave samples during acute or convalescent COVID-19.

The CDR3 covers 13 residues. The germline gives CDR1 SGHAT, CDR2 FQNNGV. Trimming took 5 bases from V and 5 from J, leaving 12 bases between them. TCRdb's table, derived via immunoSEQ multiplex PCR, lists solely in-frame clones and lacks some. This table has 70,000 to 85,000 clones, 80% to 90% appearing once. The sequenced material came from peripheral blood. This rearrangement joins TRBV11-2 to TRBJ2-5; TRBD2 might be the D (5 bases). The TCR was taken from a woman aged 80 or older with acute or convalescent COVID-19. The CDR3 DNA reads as TGTGCCAGCAGCCGCGGGTCGAGGGAGACCCAGTACTTC. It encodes CASSRGSRETQYF. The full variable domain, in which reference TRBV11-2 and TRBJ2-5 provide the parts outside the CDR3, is EAGVAQSPRYKIIEKRQSVAFWCNPISGHATLYWYQQILGQGPKLLIQFQNNGVVDDSQLPKDRFSAERLKGVDSTLKIQPAKLEDSAVYLCASSRGSRETQYFGPGTRLLVL.